This T cell receptor (beta chain) was found in a study of T-cell memory formation after mild COVID-19. The CDR3 length is 16 residues. CDR1 and CDR2 from the germline V gene are MNHNS and SASEGT. The V end was cut by 5 bases, the J end by 9 bases, with 22 bases between. TCRdb ran MiXCR on the 5' RACE reads and lists one entry per CDR3 protein. The sample records about 400,000 distinct CDR3 sequences, around 22% being singletons. The chain recombines TRBV6-1 with TRBJ2-2, with D maybe TRBD1 (6 bases). The specimen was PBMCs or a T cell subset sorted from them (not recorded which). The clonotype originates from an adult woman who had mild COVID-19 (a few samples of this study predate the infection). Cell type and time point are not known. The CDR3, as DNA: TGTGCCAGCAGTCGAACGGCAGGGGCAATAGCCAGGGAGCTGTTTTTT. Amino acids: CASSRTAGAIARELFF.